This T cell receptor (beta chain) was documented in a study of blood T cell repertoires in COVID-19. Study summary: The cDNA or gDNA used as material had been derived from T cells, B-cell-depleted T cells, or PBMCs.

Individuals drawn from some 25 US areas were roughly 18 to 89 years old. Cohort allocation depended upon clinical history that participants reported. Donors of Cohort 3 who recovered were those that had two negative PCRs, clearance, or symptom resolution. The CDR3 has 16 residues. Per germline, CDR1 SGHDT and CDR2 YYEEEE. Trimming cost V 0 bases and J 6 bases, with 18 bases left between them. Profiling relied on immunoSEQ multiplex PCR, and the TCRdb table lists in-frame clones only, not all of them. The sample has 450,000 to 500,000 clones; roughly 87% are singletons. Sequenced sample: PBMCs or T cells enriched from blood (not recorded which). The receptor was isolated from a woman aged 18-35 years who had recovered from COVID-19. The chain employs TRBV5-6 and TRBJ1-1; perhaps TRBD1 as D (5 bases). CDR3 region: CASSLAALGGSPEAFF. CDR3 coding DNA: TGTGCCAGCAGCTTGGCCGCGTTGGGGGGGTCACCTGAAGCTTTCTTT.